This TCR beta chain emerged from a study of cytomegalovirus exposure and HLA in healthy donors. Overall study: The 90 to 150 validation repertoires matched the 600 to 700 first-cohort repertoires in platform, a later analysis reported. Points from the study as a whole: Among TCR beta chains, those listed as cytomegalovirus-associated numbered some 170. Most TCRs appeared rarely, but some public TCRs recurred in many donors.

The assay was immunoSEQ multiplex PCR, and TCRdb's table has in-frame clones only and misses some. The table includes 250,000 to 300,000 clones, 90% detected once. Donors came from a validation cohort of about 120 subjects, distinct from the first 666-subject cohort. CDR3 size: 14 residues. Unmatched junction bases numbered 3, after V lost 4 bases and J lost 3 bases. The germline gives CDR1 SGHNT, CDR2 YYREEE (reference sequence). Comment on this clone: Its antigen is not identified.

The source of this sequence is a woman aged 18-30 years in good health and CMV-seronegative. Sample: PBMCs. This chain links TRBV5-4 with TRBJ1-2; 10 bases line up with TRBD1. The CDR3 is CASSDGQGDYGYTF. The CDR3 DNA sequence: TGTGCCAGCAGCGATGGACAGGGGGACTATGGCTACACCTTC.